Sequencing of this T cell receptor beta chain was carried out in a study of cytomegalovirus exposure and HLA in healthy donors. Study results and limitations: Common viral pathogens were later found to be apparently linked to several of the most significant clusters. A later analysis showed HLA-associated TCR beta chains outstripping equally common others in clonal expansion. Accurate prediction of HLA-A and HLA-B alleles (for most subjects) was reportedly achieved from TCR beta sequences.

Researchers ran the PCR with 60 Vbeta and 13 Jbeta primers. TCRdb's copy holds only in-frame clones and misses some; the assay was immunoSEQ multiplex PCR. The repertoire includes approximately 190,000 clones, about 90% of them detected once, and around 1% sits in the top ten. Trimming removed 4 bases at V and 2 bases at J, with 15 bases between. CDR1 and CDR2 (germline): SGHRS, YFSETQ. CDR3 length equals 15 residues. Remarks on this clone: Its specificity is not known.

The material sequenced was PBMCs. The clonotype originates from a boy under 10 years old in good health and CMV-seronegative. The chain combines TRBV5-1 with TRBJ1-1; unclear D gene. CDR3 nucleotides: TGCGCCAGCAGCCCCCTGGCCGGGTTCAACACTGAAGCTTTCTTT. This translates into CASSPLAGFNTEAFF.